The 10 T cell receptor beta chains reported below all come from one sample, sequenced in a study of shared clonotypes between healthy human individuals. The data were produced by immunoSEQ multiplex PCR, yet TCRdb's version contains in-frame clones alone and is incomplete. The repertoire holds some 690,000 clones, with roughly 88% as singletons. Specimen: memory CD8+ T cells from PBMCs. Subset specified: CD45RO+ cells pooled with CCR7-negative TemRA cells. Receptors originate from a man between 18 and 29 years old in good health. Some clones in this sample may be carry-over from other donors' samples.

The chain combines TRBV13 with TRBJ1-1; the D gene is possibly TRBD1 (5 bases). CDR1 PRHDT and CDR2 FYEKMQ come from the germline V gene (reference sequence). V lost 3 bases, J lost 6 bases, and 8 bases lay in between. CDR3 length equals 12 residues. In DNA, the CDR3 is TGTGCCAGCAGCTTCGGAGGGGCTGAAGCTTTCTTT. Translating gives CASSFGGAEAFF. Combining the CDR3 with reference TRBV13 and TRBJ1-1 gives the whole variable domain AAGVIQSPRHLIKEKRETATLKCYPIPRHDTVYWYQQGPGQDPQFLISFYEKMQSDKGSIPDRFSAQQFSDYHSELNMSSLELGDSALYFCASSFGGAEAFFGQGTRLTVV.

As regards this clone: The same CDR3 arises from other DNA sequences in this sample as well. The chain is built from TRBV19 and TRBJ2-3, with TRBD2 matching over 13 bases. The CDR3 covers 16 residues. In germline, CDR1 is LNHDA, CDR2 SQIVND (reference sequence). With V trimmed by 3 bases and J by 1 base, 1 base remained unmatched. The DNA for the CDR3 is TGTGCCAGTAGTATCGGACTAGCGGGGGGCACAGATACGCAGTATTTT. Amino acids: CASSIGLAGGTDTQYF.

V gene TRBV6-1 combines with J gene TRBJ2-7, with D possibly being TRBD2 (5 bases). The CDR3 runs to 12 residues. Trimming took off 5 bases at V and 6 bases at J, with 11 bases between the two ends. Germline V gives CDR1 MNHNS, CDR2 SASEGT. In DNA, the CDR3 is TGTGCCAGCAGTTGGTGGGAGCGCGAGCAGTACTTC. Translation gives CASSWWEREQYF.

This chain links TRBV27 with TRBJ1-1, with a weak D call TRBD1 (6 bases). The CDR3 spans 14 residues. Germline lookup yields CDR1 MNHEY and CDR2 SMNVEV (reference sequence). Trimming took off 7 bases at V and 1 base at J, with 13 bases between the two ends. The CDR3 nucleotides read TGTGCCAGCACAACAGGGTTCGGGAACACTGAAGCTTTCTTT. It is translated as CASTTGFGNTEAFF.

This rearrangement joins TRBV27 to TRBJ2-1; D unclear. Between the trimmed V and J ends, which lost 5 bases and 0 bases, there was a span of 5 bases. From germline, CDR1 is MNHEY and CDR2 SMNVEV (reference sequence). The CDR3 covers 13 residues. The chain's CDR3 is CASSRDSYNEQFF. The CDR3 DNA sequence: TGTGCCAGCAGTCGAGACTCCTACAATGAGCAGTTCTTC.

The CDR3 region is CASSISRGGSPWDEQFF. The CDR3 DNA reads as TGTGCCAGTAGTATTTCTAGAGGAGGTTCGCCTTGGGATGAGCAGTTCTTC. This rearrangement joins TRBV19 to TRBJ2-1; D might be TRBD2 (5 bases). The CDR3 totals 17 residues. V lost 3 bases, J lost 8 bases, and 23 bases lay in between. In germline, CDR1 is LNHDA, CDR2 SQIVND (reference sequence).

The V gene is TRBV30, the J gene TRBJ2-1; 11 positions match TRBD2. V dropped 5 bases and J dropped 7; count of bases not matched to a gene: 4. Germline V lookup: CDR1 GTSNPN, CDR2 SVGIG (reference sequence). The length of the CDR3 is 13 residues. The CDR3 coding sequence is TGTGCCTGGGGGGGACTAGCGGCAAATGAGCAGTTCTTC. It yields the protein CAWGGLAANEQFF.

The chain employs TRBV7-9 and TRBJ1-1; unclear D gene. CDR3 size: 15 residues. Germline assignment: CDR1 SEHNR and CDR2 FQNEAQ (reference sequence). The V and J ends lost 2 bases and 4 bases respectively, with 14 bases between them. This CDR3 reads CASSLSPAPGTEAFF. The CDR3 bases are TGTGCCAGCAGCTTATCTCCGGCCCCGGGCACTGAAGCTTTCTTT.

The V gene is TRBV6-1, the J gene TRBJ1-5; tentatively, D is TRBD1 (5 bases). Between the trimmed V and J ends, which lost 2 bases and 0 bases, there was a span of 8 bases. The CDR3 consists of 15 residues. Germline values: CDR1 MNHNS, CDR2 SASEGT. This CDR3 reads CASSELRGSNQPQHF. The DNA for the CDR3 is TGTGCCAGCAGTGAACTTAGGGGTAGCAATCAGCCCCAGCATTTT.

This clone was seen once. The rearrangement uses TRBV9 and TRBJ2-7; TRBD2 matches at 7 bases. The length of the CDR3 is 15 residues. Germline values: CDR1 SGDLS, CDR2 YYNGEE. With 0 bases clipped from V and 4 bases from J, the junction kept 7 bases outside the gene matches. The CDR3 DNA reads TGTGCCAGCAGCGTAGGGGCTAGCGGTTATTACGAGCAGTACTTC. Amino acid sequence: CASSVGASGYYEQYF.